The source of this T cell receptor beta chain is a study of blood T cell repertoires in COVID-19. Overall study: Acute and convalescent COVID-19 samples came from the United States, Italy and Spain. PBMCs, B-cell-depleted T cells, or T cells were the source of the cDNA or gDNA that made up the material.

The CDR3 is made up of 16 amino acids. Germline V gene sequence: CDR1 SGHRS, CDR2 YFSETQ. Losses at the gene ends were 4 bases for V and 3 bases for J; bases not matched to a gene: 10. As originally analysed: Reference gene primer amplification gave estimated nucleated cell counts. TCRdb keeps only in-frame clones here, not all; method: immunoSEQ multiplex PCR. D and trimming come from the DNA, and the V and J calls and clone size come from that table. This table has roughly 200,000 clones, 88% appearing once. The clonotype was recovered from a man aged 35 to 55 with active or convalescent COVID-19. The V gene is TRBV5-1, the J gene TRBJ1-1; 9 bases are shared with TRBD1. Source material: peripheral blood. Here the CDR3 reads CASSRPPGQGHTEAFF. The CDR3 DNA follows: TGCGCCAGCAGCCGCCCACCGGGACAGGGTCACACTGAAGCTTTCTTT.